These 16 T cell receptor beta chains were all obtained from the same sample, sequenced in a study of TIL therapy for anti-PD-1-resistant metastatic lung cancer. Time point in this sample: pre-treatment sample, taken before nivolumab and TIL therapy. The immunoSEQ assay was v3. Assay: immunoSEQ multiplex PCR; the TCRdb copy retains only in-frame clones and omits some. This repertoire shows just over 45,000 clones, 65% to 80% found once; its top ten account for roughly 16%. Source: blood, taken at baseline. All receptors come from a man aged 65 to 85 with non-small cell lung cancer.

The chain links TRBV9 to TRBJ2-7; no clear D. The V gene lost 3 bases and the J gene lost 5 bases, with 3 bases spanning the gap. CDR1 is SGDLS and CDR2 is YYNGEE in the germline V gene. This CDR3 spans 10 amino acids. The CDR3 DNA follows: TGTGCCAGCAGCGACCACGAGCAGTACTTC. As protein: CASSDHEQYF.

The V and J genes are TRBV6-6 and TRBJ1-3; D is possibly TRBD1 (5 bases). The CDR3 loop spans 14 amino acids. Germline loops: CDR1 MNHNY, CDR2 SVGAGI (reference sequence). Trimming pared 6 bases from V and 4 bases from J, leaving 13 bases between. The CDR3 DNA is TGTGCCAGCAGCTACGACAGAGACGGAAACACCATATATTTT. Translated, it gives CASSYDRDGNTIYF.

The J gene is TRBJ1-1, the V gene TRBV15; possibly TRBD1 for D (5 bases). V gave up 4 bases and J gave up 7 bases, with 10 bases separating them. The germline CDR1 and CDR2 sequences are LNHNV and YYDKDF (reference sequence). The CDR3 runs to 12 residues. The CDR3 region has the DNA TGTGCCACCAGCACCCGGGACGTTGAAGCTTTCTTT. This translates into CATSTRDVEAFF.

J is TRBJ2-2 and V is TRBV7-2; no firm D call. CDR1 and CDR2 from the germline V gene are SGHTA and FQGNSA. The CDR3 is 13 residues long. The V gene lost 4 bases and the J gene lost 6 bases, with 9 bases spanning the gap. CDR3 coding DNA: TGTGCCAGCAGCTCCCCCAATGCCGGGGAGCTGTTTTTT. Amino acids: CASSSPNAGELFF.

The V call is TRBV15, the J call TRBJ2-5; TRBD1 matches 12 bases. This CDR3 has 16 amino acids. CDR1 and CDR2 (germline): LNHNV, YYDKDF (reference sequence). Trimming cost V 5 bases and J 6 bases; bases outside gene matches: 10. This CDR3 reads CATSGTGQGALKTQYF. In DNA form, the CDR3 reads TGTGCCACCAGCGGCACGGGACAGGGGGCGCTGAAGACCCAGTACTTC.

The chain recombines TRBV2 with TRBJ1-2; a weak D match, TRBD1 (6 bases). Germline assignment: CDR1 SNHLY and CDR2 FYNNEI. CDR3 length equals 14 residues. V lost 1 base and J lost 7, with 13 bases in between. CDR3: CASSEDRVGRGYTF. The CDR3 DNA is TGTGCCAGCAGTGAAGACAGGGTAGGACGTGGCTACACCTTC. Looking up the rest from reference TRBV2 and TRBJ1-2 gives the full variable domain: EPEVTQTPSHQVTQMGQEVILRCVPISNHLYFYWYRQILGQKVEFLVSFYNNEISEKSEIFDDQFSVERPDGSNFTLKIRSTKLEDSAMYFCASSEDRVGRGYTFGSGTRLTVV.

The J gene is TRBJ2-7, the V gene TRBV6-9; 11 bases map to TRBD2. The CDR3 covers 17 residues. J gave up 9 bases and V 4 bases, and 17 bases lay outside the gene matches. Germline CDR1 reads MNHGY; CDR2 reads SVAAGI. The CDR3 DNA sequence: TGTGCCAGCAGTTCCCAGCCCTCTAGCGGGAGGCACGACGGGCAGTACTTC. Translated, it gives CASSSQPSSGRHDGQYF.

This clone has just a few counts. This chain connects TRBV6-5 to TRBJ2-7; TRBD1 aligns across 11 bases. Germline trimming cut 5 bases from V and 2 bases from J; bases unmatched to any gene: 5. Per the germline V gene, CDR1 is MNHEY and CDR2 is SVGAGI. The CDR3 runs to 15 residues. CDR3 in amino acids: CASSAGQGGTYEQYF. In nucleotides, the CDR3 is TGTGCCAGCAGTGCGGGACAGGGGGGAACCTACGAGCAGTACTTC.

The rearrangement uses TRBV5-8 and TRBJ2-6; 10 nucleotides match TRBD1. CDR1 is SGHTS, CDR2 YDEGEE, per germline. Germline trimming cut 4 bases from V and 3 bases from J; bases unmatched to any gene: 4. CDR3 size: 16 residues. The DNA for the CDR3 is TGTGCCAGCAGCAATGACAGGGGGCTTGGGGCCAACGTCCTGACTTTC. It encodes CASSNDRGLGANVLTF.

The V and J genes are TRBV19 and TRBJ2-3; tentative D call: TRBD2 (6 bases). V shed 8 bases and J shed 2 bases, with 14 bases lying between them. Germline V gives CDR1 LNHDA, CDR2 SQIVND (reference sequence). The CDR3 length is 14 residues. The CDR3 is CASGSGPATDTQYF. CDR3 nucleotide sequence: TGTGCCAGTGGAAGCGGGCCTGCCACAGATACGCAGTATTTT. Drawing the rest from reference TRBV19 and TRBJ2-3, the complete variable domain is DGGITQSPKYLFRKEGQNVTLSCEQNLNHDAMYWYRQDPGQGLRLIYYSQIVNDFQKGDIAEGYSVSREKKESFPLTVTSAQKNPTAFYLCASGSGPATDTQYFGPGTRLTVL.

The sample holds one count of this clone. CDR3 in DNA: TGTGCCAGCACCGAGGGGGCCAGCTCCTACAATGAGCAGTTCTTC. Amino acid sequence: CASTEGASSYNEQFF. The rearrangement links TRBV5-4 to TRBJ2-1, with 7 bases aligning to TRBD1. After removal of 6 bases from V and 0 bases from J, the junction contained 6 bases not matched to a gene. Per the germline V gene, CDR1 is SGHNT and CDR2 is YYREEE (reference sequence). This CDR3 region has 15 residues.

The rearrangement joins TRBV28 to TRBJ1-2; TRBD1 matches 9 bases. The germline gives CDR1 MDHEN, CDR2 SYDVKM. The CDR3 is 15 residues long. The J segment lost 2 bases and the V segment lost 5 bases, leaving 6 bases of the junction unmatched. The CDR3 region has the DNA TGTGCCAGCAGTCGACCGGGACAGGGAAACTATGGCTACACCTTC. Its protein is CASSRPGQGNYGYTF.

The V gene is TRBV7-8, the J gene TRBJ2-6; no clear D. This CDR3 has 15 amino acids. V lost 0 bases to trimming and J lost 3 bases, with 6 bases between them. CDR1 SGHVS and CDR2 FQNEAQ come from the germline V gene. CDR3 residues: CASSLAGLGANVLTF. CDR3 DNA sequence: TGTGCCAGCAGCTTAGCCGGCCTTGGGGCCAACGTCCTGACTTTC.

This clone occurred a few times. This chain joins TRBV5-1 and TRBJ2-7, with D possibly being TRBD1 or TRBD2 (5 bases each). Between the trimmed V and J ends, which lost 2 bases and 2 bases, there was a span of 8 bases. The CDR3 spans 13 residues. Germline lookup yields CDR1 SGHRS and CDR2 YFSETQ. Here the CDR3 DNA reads TGCGCCAGCAGCTTCGGGACCACCTACGAGCAGTACTTC. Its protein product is CASSFGTTYEQYF.

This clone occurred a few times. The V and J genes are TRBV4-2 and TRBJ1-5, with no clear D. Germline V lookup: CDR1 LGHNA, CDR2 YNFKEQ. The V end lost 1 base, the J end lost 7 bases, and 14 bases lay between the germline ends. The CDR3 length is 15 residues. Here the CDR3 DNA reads TGTGCCAGCAGCCAAGGGAGGCAGTTTGGCCAGCCCCAGCATTTT. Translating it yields CASSQGRQFGQPQHF.

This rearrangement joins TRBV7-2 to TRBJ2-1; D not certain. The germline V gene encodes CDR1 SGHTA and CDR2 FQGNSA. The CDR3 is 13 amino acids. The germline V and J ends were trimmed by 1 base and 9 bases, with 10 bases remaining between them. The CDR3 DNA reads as TGTGCCAGCAGCTTAGATTATCGCGGTGAGCAGTTCTTC. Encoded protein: CASSLDYRGEQFF.